This T cell receptor (beta chain) stems from a study of beta chain features in type 1 diabetes listed by TCRdb under 2018. Regarding the research as a whole: Patients and healthy donors did not differ in mean age, gender distribution, total cell number or subset yield. Across all samples, around 100 million sorted cells were examined, and cell number per subset correlated strongly with RNA yield. In the study, recently diagnosed type 1 diabetes patients and matched healthy donors were compared on the TCRB repertoires of their sorted circulating CD4+ T cell subsets. Naive and central memory subsets were obtained from all 30 or so donors, but regulatory and stem cell-like memory subsets were isolated from only 8 patients and about 8 healthy donors. What the study reported, not specific to this receptor: At VDJ recombination sites, type 1 diabetes patients had fewer insertions and more deleted nucleotides, which implies abnormalities in thymic rearrangement. Type 1 diabetes patients showed a moderate but significant shortening of TCRB CDR3 length in all four CD4+ subsets. Naive, central memory and regulatory TCRB repertoires appeared more similar among patients than among healthy donors. Because cDNA was sequenced instead of genomic DNA, activated cells with high expression could be over-represented, although the groups did not differ in activation or CD3 levels. Because small numbers of individuals were included in the HLA sub-analyses, any influence of HLA type on TCRB rearrangement was left unresolved. Shorter templates might be favored by PCR, yet because patient and control samples were amplified and corrected together, any such skew would affect both groups equally.

Turning to this clone: The antigen it binds to is not known. No much larger clonotype is one base removed from it; base qualities were not supplied.

The entire isolated RNA was reverse transcribed using the High Capacity cDNA Reverse Transcription Kit, and thus expressed TCRB transcripts were sequenced. Naive, central memory and regulatory T cell samples underwent deep immunoSEQ sequencing, averaging roughly 3.4 million total reads per sample. Sorted cells were lysed in RLT buffer, and RNA was extracted using DNase-treated RNeasy Micro or Mini kits according to cell number. To prevent cross-contamination, each cell subset was processed individually, whereas patient and healthy donor samples were processed jointly. The immunoSEQ multiplex PCR was used to amplify TCRB sequences from cDNA, generating 87-bp fragments that spanned the CDR3 region. The amplicons were sequenced using the Illumina HiSeq platform. Per the authors' processing: PCR bias was corrected computationally using synthetic template baselines, and reads within Hamming distance 2 were collapsed, with unmergeable singletons discarded. By aligning reads against IMGT, V, D and J genes, CDR3 length, and insertions or deletions at six rearrangement sites were assigned. Within each subset, clonotype counts were normalized to sorted cell number, after which true diversity and Gini coefficients were computed with the tcR R package. Repertoire sharing was quantified using the overlap coefficient calculated on TCRB nucleotide sequences. The source is immuneACCESS, and TCRdb retained only in-frame sequences with V and J called. Part of the clones is not carried over; for the studies checked, unresolved V genes explain less than half of this, and the remainder is unexplained. V and J calls and clone size are those listed in that table; D and trimming were worked out from the DNA. In all, the sample holds around 180,000 clones, and around 8% of those were seen once. Clones ranked in the top ten supply 0.94% of the sample.

The CDR3 has 13 amino acids, counting the end cysteine and phenylalanine. Only the CDR3 portion is preserved as DNA: 39 bases, with reading frame beginning at the first base. The germline V gene sets CDR1 to KGHSH and CDR2 to LQKENI. V lost 2 bases and J lost 6 bases; the stretch between them is 10 bases long. A single peripheral blood draw of around 0.11 L on average was collected from each donor into heparinised tubes. A BD FACSAria II was used to sort naive, central memory, regulatory and stem cell-like memory CD4+ T cells with a panel that included CD45RO, CCR7, CD25, CD127, CD95 and CD27. Every sorted population had a purity above 98%. PBMCs were separated immediately by Lymphoprep density gradient centrifugation and were stained directly, without being cultured. So that batch effects would be minimized, each experiment stained and sorted samples in pairs, pairing one healthy donor with one patient.

The chain uses TRBV18 and TRBJ1-1; the D gene identity is not certain. The receptor was derived from a woman in her thirties or forties with type 1 diabetes. The sequencing sample was made of central memory CD4+ T cells from blood. The CDR3 amino acid sequence is: CASSPRAGAEAFF. Here is the DNA: TGTGCCAGCTCACCAAGAGCGGGCGCTGAAGCTTTCTTT.